Reported below is one TCR beta chain. These data originate in a study of blood T cell repertoires in COVID-19. Overall study context: The cDNA or gDNA used as material had been derived from T cells, B-cell-depleted T cells, or PBMCs.

Sequencing was performed with immunoSEQ multiplex PCR; in TCRdb, only in-frame clones are kept and a portion is missing. The data contain about 210,000 clones, roughly 84% of them singletons. The CDR3 is made up of 14 amino acids. Germline values: CDR1 MNHEY, CDR2 SVGEGT. The ends were cut back, 0 bases at V and 3 bases at J, with 7 bases in the middle. The V call is TRBV6-2 or TRBV6-3, the J call TRBJ2-3; the D is unclear. The clonotype originates from a woman of 80 years or more with COVID-19, enrolled during active disease. Sequenced sample: peripheral blood. The DNA for the CDR3 is TGTGCCAGCAGTTACTCCCCCAGTACAGATACGCAGTATTTT. Translation: CASSYSPSTDTQYF.